This T cell receptor (beta chain) was sequenced during a study of cytomegalovirus exposure and HLA in healthy donors (dated by TCRdb to the late 2010s). With regard to the full study: In an earlier analysis of roughly 590 of the donors, about 260 Gb of sequence data and roughly 100 million unique TCR beta sequences from 150 million to 200 million T cells were reported. A later analysis re-analyzed previously published TCR beta repertoires from about 600 donors and added high-resolution HLA genotyping to study TCR occurrence patterns. To decide whether each TCR beta V gene segment behaved as functional or pseudogenic, an earlier analysis of over 500 of the donors relied on high-throughput TCR beta sequencing. The study aimed to test whether cataloging public T cell receptors could reveal signatures of past pathogen exposure. In addition to the first cohort of approximately 650 subjects, a separate validation cohort of approximately 110 different subjects was used. Roughly five DR-DQ haplotypes were handled as single units for association and clustering because linkage in the cohort was strong. Class I and class II HLA loci were covered by the typing at four-digit resolution. The study used immunosequencing to profile the T cell repertoires of around 600 subjects and linked those repertoires to cytomegalovirus serostatus. All discovery cohort repertoires had been generated on a single sequencing platform. The number of typed donors differed by locus: roughly 629-630 for A, B, C, DRB1 and DQB1; about 520 for DQA1; 600 to 610 for DPA1; and 400 to 480 for DPB1. Rather than drawing on any new phenotypic data, the later analysis identified candidate immune exposures from TCR beta sequences and the way those sequences occurred across donors. High-throughput TCR immunosequencing, statistical association of individual TCRs with disease status, and machine learning were combined to predict cytomegalovirus infection status. Of the roughly 430 genotyped donors, over 70% fell in the genetic ancestry cluster associated with self-reported Caucasian donors. Around 300 gigabases of sequencing data and 78 million or so unique TCR sequences were included in an early release covering around 600 HLA-typed donors. A later genetic analysis used genome-wide SNP genotypes for about three fifths of the 666 donors, treating that subset as a discovery cohort. Among some 400 genotyped donors of the cohort, an average of approximately 240,000 unique TCR beta nucleotide sequences was sequenced per donor, of which about 18% were non-productive. Donor age, sex, ethnicity and CMV serostatus were collected together with the repertoire data. Results and caveats for the whole study, not just this receptor: Roughly 15 rarely observed V segments, including chromosome 9 orphons, were excluded from the earlier analysis of several hundred of the donors because counts were too low. When HLA alleles, especially DR and DQ, strongly co-occurred, attributing TCR associations to individual alleles was difficult. In a later analysis, most CMV-associated TCR beta chains were found to appear HLA-restricted, with HLA associations seemingly driven largely by CMV exposure. A further reported finding was that TCR beta sequences accurately predicted the HLA-A and HLA-B alleles for most subjects in the first cohort. Because some donors lacked HLA typing at each locus, the association tests relied only on the typed subset. A total of 164 TCR beta chains were listed by the study as associated with cytomegalovirus. In a later analysis, about 17,000 TCR beta sequences were associated with specific HLA alleles at a false discovery rate of 0.05. The authors suggested that the approach could potentially be extended to other disease states and immunological phenotypes. Only TCR beta chains were sequenced in this cohort, and the absence of alpha or paired-chain data limited detectable features. Compared with the approximately 670-donor mean, donors in an Asian-associated ancestry cluster had fewer N-insertions in productive TCRs, according to a later genetic analysis. Several of the top co-occurrence clusters appeared to be linked to parvovirus B19, influenza, CMV and Epstein-Barr virus, according to a later analysis. An earlier analysis of approximately 590 of the donors showed that most TCR beta V segments appeared in productive rearrangements either about 90% or about 30% of the time, which broadly matched IMGT annotations. V-gene and J-gene trimming of TCR beta chains was associated with a missense DCLRE1C variant in a later genetic analysis, and the association was replicated in an independent cohort. The presence/absence analyses assumed that sequencing depth was roughly uniform across donors, and that assumption may not be true. The sequencing pipeline was judged likely to have produced a cluster of highly shared sequence variants as a technical artifact. In vitro tests confirmed that a few of the cytomegalovirus-associated TCR beta chains recognize cytomegalovirus antigens. Most TCR sequences were seen in very few donors, while some public TCRs were found in many individuals. Linkage disequilibrium might explain the correlated functional status among segregating V segments, but an unknown experimental factor could not be excluded. According to a later analysis, TCR association rates differed among HLA loci, with DRB1 alleles showing the most associated TCRs and HLA-C alleles showing the fewest. The classifier was reported to diagnose cytomegalovirus status with high specificity and sensitivity in both the original cohort and the validation cohort. Immune exposure information for the cohort was limited to CMV serostatus. Compared with equally common non-associated chains, HLA-associated TCR beta chains in a later analysis were more clonally expanded and had lower generation probabilities.

The library was obtained by the immunoSEQ multiplex PCR assay. The multiplex PCR relied on a mix of 60 forward primers for TCR Vbeta segments and 13 reverse primers for TCR Jbeta segments. Amplification of the CDR3 region of rearranged TCR beta genes was performed with a multiplex PCR assay on genomic DNA. On the Illumina HiSeq System, the amplified TCR beta libraries were sequenced as 87-base-pair reads. Regarding the original processing steps: In a later analysis, tens of millions of unique TCR beta chains were counted across the 500 to 700 repertoires, and about 9.9 million of these chains were shared by at least two donors. To remove PCR and sequencing errors, raw reads were error-corrected and collapsed into unique sequences using a nearest-neighbor algorithm that merged closely related sequences. To assign V, D and J gene segments, CDR3 sequences were aligned to IMGT reference sequences. For a sequence to be retained, at least a six-nucleotide match to both a V gene segment and a J gene segment was required. A rearrangement counted as productive if the CDR3 had no stop codons and remained in frame with V and J, and every other rearrangement counted as non-productive. Following IMGT convention, CDR3 was defined as the stretch from the second conserved V-encoded cysteine up to the conserved J-encoded phenylalanine. The earlier analysis of 450 to 750 of the donors excluded any sequence lacking an unambiguous match to a single V gene segment. In an earlier analysis of a few hundred of the donors, a V segment was called functional when productive rearrangements were above 56.7%, and segregating when the standard deviation between donors exceeded 5%. A statistical classification framework was developed to diagnose cytomegalovirus status using the catalog of TCR beta chain sequences. In a later analysis, V and J genes were assigned by comparing TCR nucleotide sequences against IMGT/GENE-DB human TR gene sequences. A later analysis assigned CDR3 sequences and most-parsimonious VDJ recombination scenarios with the TCRdist pipeline. In a later analysis, each TCR beta chain was defined by its CDR3 amino acid sequence together with its V-gene family, and reads without a unique V-gene family were excluded. A later analysis removed 550 to 650 highly shared, low-generation-probability nucleotide sequences to deal with suspected cross-contamination and a sequencing artifact. In a later analysis, a clonal expansion index for each public chain was calculated from normalized within-repertoire ranks of inferred template counts. A later analysis computed generation probabilities with a VDJ recombination model fitted to out-of-frame rearrangements, and checked the results against IGoR. In a later analysis, TCR-TCR, TCR-HLA and TCR-CMV co-occurrence was scored with hypergeometric tests, and a repertoire-size bias correction was applied to TCR pairs. To estimate false discovery rates, a later analysis permuted the HLA or CMV assignments 20 times. In a later analysis, co-occurring TCRs were grouped using DBSCAN, and TCRdist sequence similarity was added for clustering within HLA-allele-positive subsets. Repertoires with fewer than 30,000 or more than 120,000 public chains, plus five repertoires with anomalous nucleotide sharing, were excluded from co-occurrence clustering. Held by TCRdb, this immuneACCESS table contains in-frame sequences only and omits some clones. Under half of the omission traces to an unresolved V gene where checked; the cause of the rest is unknown. V and J calls and clone size are given by that table; D and trimming were obtained from the DNA. For this sample, the table gives 150,000 to 200,000 clones. The ten largest clones represent 1% to 1.5% of the sample.

Of note for this clone: Its antigen remains undetermined.

The cohort consisted of some 670 healthy bone marrow donors. At the time of sampling, every cohort member was nominally healthy, though immune exposures that went unrecorded were likely present. The donor was CMV seronegative and was included in the group of several hundred seronegative cohort members. Every donor gave a peripheral blood sample, and the peripheral blood mononuclear cells from that sample were used for TCR beta sequencing. Genomic DNA was extracted from the blood cell samples with the Qiagen DNeasy Blood Extraction Kit. The clonotype was recovered from a woman aged 55-70 years in good health and CMV-seronegative. The sequenced sample consisted of PBMCs.

The CDR3 corresponds to CASSLGPGQGAHEQYF. DNA sequence: TGTGCCAGCAGTTTAGGGCCGGGACAGGGGGCCCACGAGCAGTACTTC. This sequence uses TRBV27 and TRBJ2-7; 12 middle bases align to TRBD1. The CDR3, from cysteine to phenylalanine, totals 16 residues. Only the CDR3 DNA stays, 48 bases, in frame from base 1. The germline V gene (reference sequence) supplies CDR1 MNHEY and CDR2 SMNVEV. For this chain, trimming is 2 bases at the V end and 5 bases at the J end, and the number of junction bases without a gene match is 7.